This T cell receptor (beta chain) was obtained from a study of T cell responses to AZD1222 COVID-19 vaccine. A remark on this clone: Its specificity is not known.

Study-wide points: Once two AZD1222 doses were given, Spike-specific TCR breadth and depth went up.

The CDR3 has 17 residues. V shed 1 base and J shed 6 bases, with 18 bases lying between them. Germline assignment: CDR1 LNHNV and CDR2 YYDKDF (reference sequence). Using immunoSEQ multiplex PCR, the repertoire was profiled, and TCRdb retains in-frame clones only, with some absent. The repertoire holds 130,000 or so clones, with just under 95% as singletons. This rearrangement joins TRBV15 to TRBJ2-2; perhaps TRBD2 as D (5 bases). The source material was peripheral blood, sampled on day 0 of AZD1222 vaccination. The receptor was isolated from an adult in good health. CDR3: CATSRASTAGGSGELFF. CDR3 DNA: TGTGCCACCAGCAGAGCCTCGACCGCGGGTGGGTCCGGGGAGCTGTTTTTT.